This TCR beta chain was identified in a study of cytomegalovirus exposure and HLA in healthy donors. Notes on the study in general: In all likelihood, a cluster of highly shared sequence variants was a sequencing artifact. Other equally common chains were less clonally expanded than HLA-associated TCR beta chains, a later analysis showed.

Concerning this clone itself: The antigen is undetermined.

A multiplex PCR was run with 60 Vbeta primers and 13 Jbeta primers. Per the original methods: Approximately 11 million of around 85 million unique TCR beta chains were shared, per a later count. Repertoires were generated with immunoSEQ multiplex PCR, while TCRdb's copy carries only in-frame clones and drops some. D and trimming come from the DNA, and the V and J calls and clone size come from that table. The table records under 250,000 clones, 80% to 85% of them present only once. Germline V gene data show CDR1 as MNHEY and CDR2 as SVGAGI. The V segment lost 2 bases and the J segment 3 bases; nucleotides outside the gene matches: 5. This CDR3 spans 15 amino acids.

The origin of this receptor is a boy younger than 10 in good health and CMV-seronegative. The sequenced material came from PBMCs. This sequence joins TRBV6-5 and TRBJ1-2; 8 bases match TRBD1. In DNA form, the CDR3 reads TGTGCCAGCAGTTACACCTTGACAGGGGACTATGGCTACACCTTC. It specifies CASSYTLTGDYGYTF.